The 9 T cell receptor beta chains reported below all come from one sample, sequenced in a study of blood T cell repertoires in COVID-19. Some clones are missing from TCRdb's copy, which holds only in-frame ones; the method was immunoSEQ multiplex PCR. The sample lists a few hundred thousand clones, about nine tenths occurring once. Sequencing was performed on peripheral blood. Receptor source: a woman aged 50 to 60 with acute or convalescent COVID-19.

The chain carries TRBV7-2 and TRBJ2-3; 10 bases line up with TRBD2. This CDR3 is 18 amino acids long. CDR1 SGHTA and CDR2 FQGNSA come from the germline V gene. V was pared by 0 bases and J by 2 bases, with 8 bases of the junction left unmatched. CDR3 nucleotide sequence: TGTGCCAGCAGCTTAGCGGGTTCTAGCGGGGGTTACACAGATACGCAGTATTTT. It yields the protein CASSLAGSSGGYTDTQYF.

Only a few counts were recorded for this clone. The V gene is TRBV15, the J gene TRBJ2-1; 7 nucleotides align to TRBD2. The CDR3 runs 16 residues. Germline loops: CDR1 LNHNV, CDR2 YYDKDF (reference sequence). V lost 0 bases and J lost 8; bases outside the gene matches: 10. This chain's CDR3 is CATSRDSQRGNYEQFF. The DNA for the CDR3 is TGTGCCACCAGCAGAGATTCCCAGCGGGGTAACTATGAGCAGTTCTTC.

The chain is built from TRBV10-1 and TRBJ2-2; D remains ambiguous. The V end lost 2 bases, the J end lost 8 bases, and 6 bases lay between the germline ends. Germline CDR1 is WNHNN and CDR2 is SYGVQD (reference sequence). There are 12 residues in the CDR3. The CDR3 DNA follows: TGCGCCAGCAGTGAGAGGCGGGGGGAGCTGTTTTTT. As protein: CASSERRGELFF.

The V gene is TRBV7-9, the J gene TRBJ1-2; no reliable D call. CDR1 is SEHNR, CDR2 FQNEAQ, per germline (reference sequence). V lost 2 bases and J lost 7, with 14 bases in between. This CDR3 is 14 amino acids long. CDR3 DNA: TGTGCCAGCAGCTTAACGCACAGATACTCTGGCTACACCTTC. Encoded protein: CASSLTHRYSGYTF.

The V and J genes are TRBV9 and TRBJ2-3, with 10 bases that match TRBD2. V trimming: 1 base; J trimming: 8 bases; junction bases outside the gene matches: 7. Germline V CDR1 and CDR2: SGDLS, YYNGEE. The CDR3 length is 15 residues. CDR3: CASSVQSGGAGTQYF. In DNA form, the CDR3 reads TGTGCCAGCAGCGTACAGAGCGGGGGGGCGGGTACGCAGTATTTT.

This clone was seen a handful of times. V usage is TRBV3-1 (or the pseudogene TRBV3-2) and J usage is TRBJ2-7; 9 nucleotides agree with TRBD2. Germline V lookup: CDR1 LGHDT, CDR2 YNNKEL (reference sequence). The CDR3 consists of 17 residues. V shed 0 bases, J shed 7 bases, and the junction held 13 bases outside the gene matches. The CDR3 DNA follows: TGTGCCAGCAGCCAAGATCTTCGGGCTAGCGGGAATGGAGAGCAGTACTTC. This translates into CASSQDLRASGNGEQYF.

The rearrangement joins TRBV5-1 to TRBJ1-2; 9 nucleotides line up with TRBD1. The trim removed 3 bases at V and 4 bases at J, leaving 4 bases unmatched. The CDR3 has 14 residues. Looked up from germline, CDR1 is SGHRS and CDR2 is YFSETQ. CDR3 sequence: CASSWGDRVYGYTF. Here the CDR3 DNA reads TGCGCCAGCAGCTGGGGGGACAGGGTCTATGGCTACACCTTC.

V usage is TRBV10-3 and J usage is TRBJ2-7; the match to TRBD2 covers 8 bases. After removal of 3 bases from V and 7 bases from J, the junction contained 5 bases not matched to a gene. Germline V gives CDR1 ENHRY, CDR2 SYGVKD. CDR3 size: 13 residues. The CDR3 DNA sequence: TGTGCCATCAGTGATAGCGGGGAGGGGGAGCAGTACTTC. Its translation is CAISDSGEGEQYF.

CDR3 amino acids: CASSHARVGAEAFF. CDR3 nucleotide sequence: TGCGCCAGCAGCCACGCTCGGGTCGGCGCTGAAGCTTTCTTT. V gene TRBV4-3 combines with J gene TRBJ1-1; D not resolved. Germline V CDR1 and CDR2: LGHNA, YSLEER. The CDR3 has 14 amino acids. V was clipped by 3 bases and J by 6 bases, with 14 bases between them.